The 29 T cell receptor beta chains presented below share a single source sample, sequenced in a study of CD8+CD57+ T cells in acquired aplastic anemia. Genomic DNA acted as the template from which TCR beta VDJ combination and CDR3 sequence profiling were carried out. TCRdb re-called the reads with MiXCR, one entry per CDR3 protein. Found here are about 130,000 distinct CDR3 sequences, roughly 40% of them singletons; the top ten hold 8.4%. The material sequenced was sorted CD4+, CD8+, or CD8+CD57+ T cells (not recorded which) from PBMCs. The receptors stem from a human donor in good health, serving as a control.

The chain recombines TRBV20-1 with TRBJ2-7; D is unclear. Germline-derived CDR1 and CDR2 are DFQATT and SNEGSKA (reference sequence). The CDR3 extends over 13 amino acids. Trimming took off 7 bases at V and 6 bases at J, with 19 bases between the two ends. CDR3 in amino acids: CSENRAPYIEQYV. In DNA, the CDR3 is TGCAGTGAGAACCGGGCCCCTTATATCGAGCAGTACGTC.

A word on this clonotype: One end of the junction varies from germline; a read error may be responsible. The genes are TRBV3-1 and TRBJ1-6; 9 nucleotides line up with TRBD1. Germline V CDR1 and CDR2: LGHDT, YNNKEL (reference sequence). This CDR3 has 13 amino acids. CDR3 protein: CAGRDRANSPLHF. CDR3 coding DNA: TGTGCCGGCAGGGACAGGGCCAATTCACCCCTCCACTTT.

This chain links TRBV10-3 with TRBJ2-3; D possibly corresponds to TRBD1 (5 bases). The CDR3 is 16 amino acids. Trimming stripped 0 bases from V and 2 bases from J, with 12 bases between. Looked up from germline, CDR1 is ENHRY and CDR2 is SYGVKD. The CDR3 protein is CAISESKTRATDTQYF. CDR3 in DNA: TGTGCCATCAGTGAGTCGAAAACCAGGGCCACAGATACGCAGTATTTT.

Concerning this clonotype itself: A much more abundant neighbour one base away suggests this may be a read error. The chain is built from TRBV2 and TRBJ1-4; D gene uncertain. Trimming removed 3 bases at V and 6 bases at J, with 2 bases between. The germline CDR1 and CDR2 sequences are SNHLY and FYNNEI. The CDR3 is 11 amino acids. The CDR3 DNA reads TGTGCCAGCAGTGAGGATGAAAAACTGTTTTTT. Residues: CASSEDEKLFF.

The J gene is TRBJ1-3, the V gene TRBV3-1; D gene ambiguous. Germline V gene data show CDR1 as LGHDT and CDR2 as YNNKEL (reference sequence). CDR3 length equals 15 residues. V lost 3 bases and J 0 bases, leaving 9 bases between the germline ends. CDR3 loop: CASSHLAYSGNTIYF. The CDR3 region has the DNA TGTGCCAGCAGCCATTTAGCCTACTCTGGAAACACCATATATTTT.

The V and J genes are TRBV19 and TRBJ1-1, with a possible D match to TRBD1 (5 bases). The CDR3 has 14 residues. Trimming took off 1 base at V and 7 bases at J, with 13 bases between the two ends. The germline V gene encodes CDR1 LNHDA and CDR2 SQIVND (reference sequence). CDR3 sequence (DNA): TGTGCCAGTAGTATAGGGGGGTATCGGGGTGAAGCTTTCTTT. Its translation is CASSIGGYRGEAFF.

The chain joins TRBV9 to TRBJ2-5; 10 bases match TRBD2. Unmatched junction bases numbered 11, after V lost 4 bases and J lost 2 bases. The CDR3 sequence is 17 residues long. Per germline, CDR1 SGDLS and CDR2 YYNGEE. CDR3 bases: TGTGCCAGCAGCCCTAATCTAGCGGGGGAGGAACAAGAGACCCAGTACTTC. Translated: CASSPNLAGEEQETQYF.

The V gene is TRBV5-4, the J gene TRBJ2-2, with TRBD2 identical over 11 bases. The CDR3 runs to 17 residues. Trimming at V came to 0 bases and at J to 7 bases, leaving 8 bases not matched to a gene. Germline lookup yields CDR1 SGHNT and CDR2 YYREEE (reference sequence). CDR3 DNA sequence: TGTGCCAGCAGCTTGGGTGTTAGCGGGAGGGCTTTCGGGGAGCTGTTTTTT. Translation: CASSLGVSGRAFGELFF.

A few counts support this clonotype. CDR3 coding DNA: TGTGCCAGCAGCTTCGACAACTCCTACGAGCAGTACTTC. This encodes CASSFDNSYEQYF. This chain joins TRBV7-6 and TRBJ2-7; D unresolved. The CDR3 is 13 amino acids. Germline V CDR1 and CDR2: SGHVS, FNYEAQ. V lost 3 bases, J lost 0 bases, and 6 bases lay in between.

J is TRBJ2-3 and V is TRBV24-1; tentatively, D is TRBD1 (6 bases). Between the trimmed V and J ends, which lost 4 bases and 2 bases, there was a span of 15 bases. Per germline, CDR1 KGHDR and CDR2 SFDVKD. This CDR3 spans 16 amino acids. For the CDR3, the DNA is TGTGCCACCAGTGACCTCTCCGGACAGAACACAGATACGCAGTATTTT. Its protein product is CATSDLSGQNTDTQYF.

The chain employs TRBV20-1 and TRBJ1-2; 7 nucleotides match TRBD1. Trimming removed 5 bases from V and 0 bases from J; junction bases left unmatched: 3. Looked up from germline, CDR1 is DFQATT and CDR2 is SNEGSKA (reference sequence). This CDR3 comprises 13 residues. Here the CDR3 DNA reads TGCAGTGCTCTACAGGGGACTAACTATGGCTACACCTTC. Translation: CSALQGTNYGYTF.

This clonotype was detected many times. The chain recombines TRBV25-1 with TRBJ1-5; 7 bases align to TRBD1. Germline assignment: CDR1 MGHDK and CDR2 SYGVNS. V lost 8 bases, J lost 3 bases, and 4 bases stayed unmatched. The CDR3 length is 13 residues. The CDR3: CASATGTNQPQHF. In DNA form, the CDR3 reads TGTGCCAGCGCGACAGGGACCAATCAGCCCCAGCATTTT.

There are a few counts of this clonotype. The chain joins TRBV7-8 to TRBJ2-5, with D maybe TRBD2 (6 bases). Germline CDR1 is SGHVS and CDR2 is FQNEAQ. The CDR3 is 16 amino acids. The V gene lost 1 base and the J gene lost 7 bases, with 19 bases spanning the gap. The CDR3 coding sequence is TGTGCCAGCAGCTTAGTCGGGGGAGGCAACGGAGGGACCCAGTACTTC. This translates into CASSLVGGGNGGTQYF. The full variable domain, its missing parts supplied by reference TRBV7-8 and TRBJ2-5, is GAGVSQSPRYKVAKRGQDVALRCDPISGHVSLFWYQQALGQGPEFLTYFQNEAQLDKSGLPSDRFFAERPEGSVSTLKIQRTQQEDSAVYLCASSLVGGGNGGTQYFGPGTRLLVL.

The V gene is TRBV5-4, the J gene TRBJ2-2; TRBD1 is a possible D gene (6 bases). The CDR3 is made up of 13 amino acids. From germline, CDR1 is SGHNT and CDR2 YYREEE (reference sequence). Between the trimmed V and J ends, which lost 7 bases and 5 bases, there was a span of 12 bases. The CDR3 is CASGLQGTGELFF. The CDR3 DNA sequence: TGTGCCAGCGGATTACAGGGTACCGGGGAGCTGTTTTTT.

This clonotype was recorded once. The chain links TRBV20-1 to TRBJ1-5, with a possible D match to TRBD1 (6 bases). The CDR3 loop spans 13 amino acids. Germline CDR1 is DFQATT and CDR2 is SNEGSKA (reference sequence). V lost 3 bases to trimming and J lost 13 bases, with 19 bases between them. CDR3 residues: CSARTGRGGTQHF. The CDR3 nucleotides are TGCAGTGCTAGGACCGGGAGGGGGGGGACGCAGCATTTT.

This clonotype was seen at least ten times. The chain joins TRBV2 to TRBJ1-1, with D uncertain. V was shortened by 0 bases and J by 7 bases, with 9 bases between the two germline ends. Germline V gives CDR1 SNHLY, CDR2 FYNNEI. The CDR3 extends over 13 amino acids. The chain's CDR3 is CASSEARVNEAFF. In DNA form, the CDR3 reads TGTGCCAGCAGTGAAGCGCGTGTGAATGAAGCTTTCTTT.

This clonotype showed up many times. V usage is TRBV29-1 and J usage is TRBJ2-3; no definite D call. The CDR3 extends over 14 amino acids. V lost 2 bases and J lost 0, with 9 bases in between. CDR1 SQVTM and CDR2 ANQGSEA come from the germline V gene. CDR3 in amino acids: CSVERQRSTDTQYF. The CDR3 coding sequence is TGCAGCGTTGAAAGGCAACGGAGCACAGATACGCAGTATTTT.

This clonotype was counted ten times or more. This sequence joins TRBV13 and TRBJ1-2; D ambiguous. V lost 2 bases to trimming and J lost 6 bases, with 10 bases between them. The CDR3 runs to 13 residues. CDR1 is PRHDT, CDR2 FYEKMQ, per germline (reference sequence). In nucleotides, the CDR3 is TGTGCCAGCAGCTTACGGGTCTCTGATGGCTACACCTTC. Its translation: CASSLRVSDGYTF.

Details on this clonotype: It is likely a read error, because the conserved phenylalanine at the end of the CDR3 is missing. The DNA is omitted, as the CDR3 cannot be located on it reliably, and the CDR3 follows TCRdb's listing. The rearrangement links TRBV24-1 to TRBJ1-1. The CDR3 length is 8 residues, termini included. Per germline, CDR1 KGHDR and CDR2 SFDVKD. The CDR3 protein is CATSDLPI.

This clonotype was detected ten times or more. This rearrangement joins TRBV7-8 to TRBJ2-2, with D tentatively TRBD2 (5 bases). With 0 bases removed from V and 8 bases from J, the gap between germline ends came to 16 bases. Germline lookup yields CDR1 SGHVS and CDR2 FQNEAQ. This CDR3 is 16 amino acids long. The chain's CDR3 is CASSLAQRTLRGELFF. The CDR3 nucleotides are TGTGCCAGCAGCTTAGCGCAGCGGACCTTACGGGGGGAGCTGTTTTTT.

In this sample, this clonotype turned up many times. J is TRBJ2-5 and V is TRBV4-2; no definite D call. Germline CDR1 and CDR2: LGHNA and YNFKEQ. V was trimmed by 3 bases and J by 1 base, leaving 15 bases between them. The CDR3 loop spans 16 amino acids. In DNA, the CDR3 is TGTGCCAGCAGCCATGATGAACTCCGGGCCCAAGAGACCCAGTACTTC. Protein sequence: CASSHDELRAQETQYF.

This clonotype was observed many times. The chain combines TRBV9 with TRBJ1-2; D not resolved. The germline gives CDR1 SGDLS, CDR2 YYNGEE. CDR3 length: 16 residues. Trimming removed 3 bases from V and 1 base from J, with 16 bases in between. CDR3 DNA sequence: TGTGCCAGCAGCGCGTATGGATTCGGGGTTAACTATGGCTACACCTTC. This sequence encodes CASSAYGFGVNYGYTF.

This clonotype was observed a single time. This rearrangement joins TRBV11-2 to TRBJ1-3; 7 nucleotides align to TRBD1. V trimming: 5 bases; J trimming: 3 bases; junction bases outside the gene matches: 13. This CDR3 comprises 17 residues. Germline V gene data show CDR1 as SGHAT and CDR2 as FQNNGV. The CDR3 DNA follows: TGTGCCAGCAGCCCCCAGACAGGGTTCCTTCTTGGAAACACCATATATTTT. This encodes CASSPQTGFLLGNTIYF.

This clonotype was observed at least ten times. This rearrangement joins TRBV6-1 to TRBJ1-2; D unresolved. V was shortened by 5 bases and J by 6 bases, with 10 bases between the two germline ends. Germline CDR1 is MNHNS and CDR2 is SASEGT. CDR3 length equals 12 residues. The CDR3 reads CASSPSADGYTF. The CDR3 region has the DNA TGTGCCAGCAGTCCCTCGGCAGATGGCTACACCTTC.

This clonotype was seen many times. This chain links TRBV10-3 with TRBJ2-2; perhaps TRBD1 as D (8 bases). Germline lookup yields CDR1 ENHRY and CDR2 SYGVKD. V was trimmed by 10 bases and J by 3 bases, leaving 21 bases between them. The CDR3 is 16 amino acids. CDR3 sequence: CASKRTGTMDTGELFF. The CDR3 bases are TGTGCCAGCAAAAGGACAGGGACTATGGACACCGGGGAGCTGTTTTTT.

Details on this clonotype: This is likely a read error, given that the CDR3 carries no conserved phenylalanine or tryptophan at its end. This chain uses TRBV5-1 with TRBJ2-7, with 9 bases fitting TRBD1. The germline gives CDR1 SGHRS, CDR2 YFSETQ. Losses at the gene ends were 0 bases for V and 0 bases for J; bases not matched to a gene: 10. The CDR3 is 18 amino acids. In DNA form, the CDR3 reads TGCGCCAGCAGCTTGGCCTTATCCGGGACAGGGTTCTCCTACGAGCAGTACCTC. It is translated as CASSLALSGTGFSYEQYL.

In the case of this clonotype: A much more abundant neighbour one base away suggests this may be a read error. This rearrangement joins TRBV13 to TRBJ2-7, with D possibly called TRBD1 or TRBD2 (7 bases each). The CDR3 loop spans 15 amino acids. Germline V gene sequence: CDR1 PRHDT, CDR2 FYEKMQ (reference sequence). The CDR3 sequence is CARSGGGRGRNEQYF. CDR3 coding DNA: TGTGCCCGCAGCGGCGGGGGCAGGGGGAGAAACGAGCAGTACTTC.

About this clonotype itself: A much bigger clone sits one base away, suggesting this may be a read error. The chain has TRBV6-1 and TRBJ1-6; possible D gene TRBD1, 6 bases. CDR1 is MNHNS, CDR2 SASEGT, per germline. The CDR3 covers 14 residues. Trimming left V 9 bases short and J 8 bases short, with 17 bases between. The CDR3 protein is CASCPGAPYSPLHF. Here the CDR3 DNA reads TGTGCCAGTTGTCCGGGGGCGCCTTATTCACCCCTCCACTTT.

This clonotype occurred many times. The V call is TRBV10-2, the J call TRBJ1-5; D uncertain. The CDR3 loop spans 14 amino acids. Germline V lookup: CDR1 WSHSY, CDR2 SAAADI. Trimming stripped 3 bases from V and 9 bases from J, with 15 bases between. The CDR3 coding sequence is TGCGCCAGCAGTGATTTGGGTAGTTCGGGGCCCCAGCATTTT. Translation: CASSDLGSSGPQHF.